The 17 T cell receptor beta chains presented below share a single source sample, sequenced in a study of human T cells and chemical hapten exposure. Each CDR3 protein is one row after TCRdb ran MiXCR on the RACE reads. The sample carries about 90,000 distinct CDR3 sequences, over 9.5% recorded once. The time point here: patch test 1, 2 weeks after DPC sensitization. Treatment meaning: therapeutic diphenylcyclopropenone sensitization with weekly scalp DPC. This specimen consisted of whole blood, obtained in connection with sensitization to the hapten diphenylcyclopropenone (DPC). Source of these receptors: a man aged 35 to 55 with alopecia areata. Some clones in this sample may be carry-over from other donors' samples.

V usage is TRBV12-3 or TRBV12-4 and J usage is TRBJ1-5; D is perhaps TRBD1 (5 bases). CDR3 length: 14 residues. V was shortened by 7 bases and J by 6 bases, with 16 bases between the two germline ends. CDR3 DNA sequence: TGTGCCAGCAAGACCGGGACGGAATTTCAGCCCCAGCATTTT. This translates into CASKTGTEFQPQHF.

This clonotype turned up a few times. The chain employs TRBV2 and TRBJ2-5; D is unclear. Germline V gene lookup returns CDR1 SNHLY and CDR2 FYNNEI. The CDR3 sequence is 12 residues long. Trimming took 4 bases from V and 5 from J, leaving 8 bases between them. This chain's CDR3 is CASSAIGETQYF. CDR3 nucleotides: TGTGCCAGCAGTGCAATTGGGGAGACCCAGTACTTC.

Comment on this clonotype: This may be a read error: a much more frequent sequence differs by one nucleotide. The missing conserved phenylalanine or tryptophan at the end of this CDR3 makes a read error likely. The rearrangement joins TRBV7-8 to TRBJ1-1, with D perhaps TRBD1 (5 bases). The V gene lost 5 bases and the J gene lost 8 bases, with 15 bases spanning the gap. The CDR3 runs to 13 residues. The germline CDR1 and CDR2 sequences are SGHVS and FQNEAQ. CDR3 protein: CASSPLTGTEAFL. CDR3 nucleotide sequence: TGTGCCAGCAGCCCCTTAACGGGGACCGAAGCTTTCTTA.

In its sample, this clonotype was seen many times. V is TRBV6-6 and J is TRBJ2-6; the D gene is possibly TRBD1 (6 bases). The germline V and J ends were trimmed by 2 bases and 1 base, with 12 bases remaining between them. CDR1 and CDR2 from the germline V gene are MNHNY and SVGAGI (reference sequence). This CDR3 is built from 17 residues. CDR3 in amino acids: CASSYDRYPSGANVLTF. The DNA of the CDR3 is TGTGCCAGCAGTTACGACAGGTATCCTTCTGGGGCCAACGTCCTGACTTTC.

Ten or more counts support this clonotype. DNA for the CDR3: TGTGCCATCAGTGATGACAGGGGGTTAGGTCAGCCCCAGCATTTT. Its translation is CAISDDRGLGQPQHF. The chain employs TRBV10-3 and TRBJ1-5; 9 nucleotides line up with TRBD1. The germline CDR1 and CDR2 sequences are ENHRY and SYGVKD. After removal of 3 bases from V and 6 bases from J, the junction contained 6 bases not matched to a gene. The CDR3 has 15 residues.

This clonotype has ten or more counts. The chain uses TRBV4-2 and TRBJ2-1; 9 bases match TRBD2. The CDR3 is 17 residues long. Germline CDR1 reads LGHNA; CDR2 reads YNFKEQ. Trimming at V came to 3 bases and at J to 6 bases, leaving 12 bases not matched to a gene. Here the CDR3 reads CASSQNPGLAPANEQFF. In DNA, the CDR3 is TGTGCCAGCAGCCAGAACCCTGGACTAGCGCCCGCCAATGAGCAGTTCTTC.

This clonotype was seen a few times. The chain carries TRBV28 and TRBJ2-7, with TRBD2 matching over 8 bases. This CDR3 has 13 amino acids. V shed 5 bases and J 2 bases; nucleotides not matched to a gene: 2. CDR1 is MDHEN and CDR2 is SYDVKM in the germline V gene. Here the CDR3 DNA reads TGTGCCAGCAGTGCGGGGGGCGCCTACGAGCAGTACTTC. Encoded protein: CASSAGGAYEQYF. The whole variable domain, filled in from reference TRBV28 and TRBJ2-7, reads DVKVTQSSRYLVKRTGEKVFLECVQDMDHENMFWYRQDPGLGLRLIYFSYDVKMKEKGDIPEGYSVSREKKERFSLILESASTNQTSMYLCASSAGGAYEQYFGPGTRLTVT.

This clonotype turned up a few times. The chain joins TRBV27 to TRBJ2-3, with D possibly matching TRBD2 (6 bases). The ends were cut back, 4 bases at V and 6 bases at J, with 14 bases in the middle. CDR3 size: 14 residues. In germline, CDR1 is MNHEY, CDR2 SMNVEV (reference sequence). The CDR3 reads CASSWLALRDTQYF. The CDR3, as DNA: TGTGCCAGCAGTTGGCTAGCGCTGAGGGATACGCAGTATTTT.

CDR3 amino acids: CASSLGGQGVGETQYF. Here the CDR3 DNA reads TGTGCCAGCAGCTTAGGAGGACAGGGCGTGGGGGAGACCCAGTACTTC. The rearrangement joins TRBV7-9 to TRBJ2-5, with TRBD1 matching over 8 bases. J lost 5 bases, V lost 1 base, and 9 bases had no gene match. The CDR3 is made up of 16 amino acids. CDR1 is SEHNR and CDR2 is FQNEAQ in the germline V gene (reference sequence).

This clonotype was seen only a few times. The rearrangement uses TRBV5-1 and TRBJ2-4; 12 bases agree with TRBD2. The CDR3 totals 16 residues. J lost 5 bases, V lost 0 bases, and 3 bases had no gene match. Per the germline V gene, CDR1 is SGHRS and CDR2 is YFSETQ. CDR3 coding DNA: TGCGCCAGCAGCTTGGGTCTAGCGGGAGGGGAAAACATTCAGTACTTC. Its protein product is CASSLGLAGGENIQYF.

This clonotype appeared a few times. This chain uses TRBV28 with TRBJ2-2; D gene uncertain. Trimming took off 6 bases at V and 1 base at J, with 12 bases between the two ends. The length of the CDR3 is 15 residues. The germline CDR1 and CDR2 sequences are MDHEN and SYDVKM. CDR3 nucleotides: TGTGCCAGCAGAGGCTCCAGCCTGAACACCGGGGAGCTGTTTTTT. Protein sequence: CASRGSSLNTGELFF.

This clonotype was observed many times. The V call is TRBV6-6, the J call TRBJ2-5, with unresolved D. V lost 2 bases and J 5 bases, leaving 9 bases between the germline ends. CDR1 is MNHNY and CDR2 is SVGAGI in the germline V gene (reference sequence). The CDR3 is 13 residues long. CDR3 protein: CASSYRVGETQYF. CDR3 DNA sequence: TGTGCCAGCAGTTACAGGGTTGGGGAGACCCAGTACTTC.

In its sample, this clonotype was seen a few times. In DNA, the CDR3 is TGTGCCAGCAGCACCGACAGGGAGGAGACCCAGTACTTC. It codes for CASSTDREETQYF. The V call is TRBV13, the J call TRBJ2-5; TRBD1 agrees at 7 bases. The germline V gene encodes CDR1 PRHDT and CDR2 FYEKMQ (reference sequence). The CDR3 loop spans 13 amino acids. V lost 5 bases, J lost 5 bases, and 5 bases stayed unmatched.

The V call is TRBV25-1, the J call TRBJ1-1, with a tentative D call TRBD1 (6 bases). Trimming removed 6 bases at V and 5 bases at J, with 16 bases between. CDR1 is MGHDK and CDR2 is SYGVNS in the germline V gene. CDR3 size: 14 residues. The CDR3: CASSPAAGDTEAFF. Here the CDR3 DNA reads TGTGCCAGCAGCCCCGCGGCAGGGGATACTGAAGCTTTCTTT.

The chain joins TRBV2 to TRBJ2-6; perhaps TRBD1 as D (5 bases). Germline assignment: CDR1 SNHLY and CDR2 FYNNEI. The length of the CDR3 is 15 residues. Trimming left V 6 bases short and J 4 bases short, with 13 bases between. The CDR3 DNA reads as TGTGCCAGCAGGGGTAGGGGAACCGGGGCCAACGTCCTGACTTTC. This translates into CASRGRGTGANVLTF.

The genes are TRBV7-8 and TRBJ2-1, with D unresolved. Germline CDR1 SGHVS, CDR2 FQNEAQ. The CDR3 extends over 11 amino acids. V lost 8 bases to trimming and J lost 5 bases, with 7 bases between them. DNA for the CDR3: TGTGCCAGCGGGCCGGACAATGAGCAGTTCTTC. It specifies CASGPDNEQFF.

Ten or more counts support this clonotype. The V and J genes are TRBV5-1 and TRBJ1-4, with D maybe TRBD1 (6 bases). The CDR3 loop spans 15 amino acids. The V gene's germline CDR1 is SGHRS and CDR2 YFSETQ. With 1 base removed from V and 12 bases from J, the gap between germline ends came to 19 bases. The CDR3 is CASSLTTGGEEELFF. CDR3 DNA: TGCGCCAGCAGCTTGACGACAGGAGGCGAGGAGGAACTGTTTTTT.